This TCR beta chain was retrieved from a study of blood T cell repertoires in COVID-19. Study-level background: The study drew acute and convalescent COVID-19 samples from the United States, Italy and Spain.

With 3 bases removed from V and 1 base from J, the gap between germline ends came to 12 bases. Looked up from germline, CDR1 is KGHSH and CDR2 is LQKENI. This CDR3 comprises 15 residues. Produced via immunoSEQ multiplex PCR; TCRdb's table is partial and in-frame only. The table lists approximately 100,000 clones, approximately 80% of them singletons. Sequencing used peripheral blood. This receptor was identified in a human donor in a cohort sampled during active or convalescent COVID-19. The V gene is TRBV18, the J gene TRBJ1-1, with a possible D match to TRBD1 (6 bases). Here the CDR3 DNA reads TGTGCCAGCTCACCTACAATGACAGGGAACACTGAAGCTTTCTTT. Translation: CASSPTMTGNTEAFF. Using reference TRBV18 and TRBJ1-1 for the parts outside the CDR3, the full variable domain is NAGVMQNPRHLVRRRGQEARLRCSPMKGHSHVYWYRQLPEEGLKFMVYLQKENIIDESGMPKERFSAEFPKEGPSILRIQQVVRGDSAAYFCASSPTMTGNTEAFFGQGTRLTVV.